A single TCR beta chain is shown here with its context. The data were taken from a study of shared clonotypes between healthy human individuals. Trimming removed 3 bases from V and 3 bases from J, with 15 bases in between. The CDR3 consists of 16 residues. Germline V gene sequence: CDR1 LNHDA, CDR2 SQIVND (reference sequence). The repertoire was sequenced with immunoSEQ multiplex PCR; TCRdb's copy has only in-frame clones and lacks some. The profile shows around 600,000 clones, roughly 97% of them singletons. Source material: naive CD4+ T cells sorted from blood. The subset is: CD45RA+ positively selected. V gene TRBV19 combines with J gene TRBJ1-5, with no clear D. The sequence came from a woman in her twenties or thirties in good health. CDR3 region: CASSMTRSLTNQPQHF. The DNA for the CDR3 is TGTGCCAGTAGTATGACGAGGTCACTAACCAATCAGCCCCAGCATTTT.